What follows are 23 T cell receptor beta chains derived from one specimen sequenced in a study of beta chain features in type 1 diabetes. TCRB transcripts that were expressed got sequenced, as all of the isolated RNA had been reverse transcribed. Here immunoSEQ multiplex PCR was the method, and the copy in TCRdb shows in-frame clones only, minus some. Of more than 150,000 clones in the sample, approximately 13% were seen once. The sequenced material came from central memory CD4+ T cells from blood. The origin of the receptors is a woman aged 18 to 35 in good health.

The CDR3 protein is CASSFDSTYEQYF. For the CDR3, the DNA is TGTGCCAGCAGCTTCGACAGCACCTACGAGCAGTACTTC. The V gene is TRBV5-6, the J gene TRBJ2-7, with D possibly being TRBD1 (5 bases). Germline V gene lookup returns CDR1 SGHDT and CDR2 YYEEEE. V was shortened by 2 bases and J by 2 bases, with 8 bases between the two germline ends. CDR3 length: 13 amino acids.

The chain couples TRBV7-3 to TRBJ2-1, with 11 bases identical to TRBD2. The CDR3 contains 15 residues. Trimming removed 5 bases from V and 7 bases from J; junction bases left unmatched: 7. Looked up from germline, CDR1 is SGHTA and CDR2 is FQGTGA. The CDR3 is CASSPPGTSGNEQFF. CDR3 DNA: TGTGCCAGCAGCCCACCCGGGACTAGCGGAAATGAGCAGTTCTTC.

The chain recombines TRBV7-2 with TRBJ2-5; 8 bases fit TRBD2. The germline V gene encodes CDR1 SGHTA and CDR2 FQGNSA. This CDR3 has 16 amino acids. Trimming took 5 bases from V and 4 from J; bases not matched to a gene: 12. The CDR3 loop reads CASSTRFGAGGETQYF. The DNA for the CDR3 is TGTGCCAGCAGCACCCGCTTTGGGGCGGGAGGAGAGACCCAGTACTTC.

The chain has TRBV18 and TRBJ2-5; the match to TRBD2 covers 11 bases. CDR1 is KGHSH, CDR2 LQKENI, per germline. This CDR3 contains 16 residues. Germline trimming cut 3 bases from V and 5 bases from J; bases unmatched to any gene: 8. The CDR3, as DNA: TGTGCCAGCTCACCGACCACTAGCGGGAGTTGGGAGACCCAGTACTTC. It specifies CASSPTTSGSWETQYF.

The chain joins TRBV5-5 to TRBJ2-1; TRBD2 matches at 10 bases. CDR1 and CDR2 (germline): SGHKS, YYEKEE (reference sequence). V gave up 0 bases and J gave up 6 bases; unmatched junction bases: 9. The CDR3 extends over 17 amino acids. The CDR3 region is CASSLELRLAGVNEQFF. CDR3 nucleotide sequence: TGTGCCAGCAGCTTGGAATTGCGGCTAGCGGGAGTCAATGAGCAGTTCTTC.

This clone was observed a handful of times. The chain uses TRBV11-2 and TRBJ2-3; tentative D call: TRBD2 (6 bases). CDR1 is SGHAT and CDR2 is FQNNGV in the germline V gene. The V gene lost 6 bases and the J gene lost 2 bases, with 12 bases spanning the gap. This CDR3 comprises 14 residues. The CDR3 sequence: CASSQTRNTDTQYF. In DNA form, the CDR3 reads TGTGCCAGCAGTCAGACTAGGAACACAGATACGCAGTATTTT.

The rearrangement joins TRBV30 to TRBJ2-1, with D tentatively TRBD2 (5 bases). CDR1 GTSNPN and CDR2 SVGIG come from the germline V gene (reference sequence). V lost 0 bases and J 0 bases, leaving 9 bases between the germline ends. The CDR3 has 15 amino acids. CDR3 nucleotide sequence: TGTGCCTGGAGTGTCTCCGGGGTCTCCTACAATGAGCAGTTCTTC. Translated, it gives CAWSVSGVSYNEQFF. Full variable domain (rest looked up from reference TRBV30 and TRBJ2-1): SQTIHQWPATLVQPVGSPLSLECTVEGTSNPNLYWYRQAAGRGLQLLFYSVGIGQISSEVPQNLSASRPQDRQFILSSKKLLLSDSGFYLCAWSVSGVSYNEQFFGPGTRLTVL.

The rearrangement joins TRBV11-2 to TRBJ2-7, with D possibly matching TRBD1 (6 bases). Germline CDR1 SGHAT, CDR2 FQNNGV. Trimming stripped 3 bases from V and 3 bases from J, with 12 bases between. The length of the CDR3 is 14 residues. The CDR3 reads CASSLGDTLYEQYF. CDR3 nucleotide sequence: TGTGCCAGCAGCTTGGGGGACACCCTCTACGAGCAGTACTTC.

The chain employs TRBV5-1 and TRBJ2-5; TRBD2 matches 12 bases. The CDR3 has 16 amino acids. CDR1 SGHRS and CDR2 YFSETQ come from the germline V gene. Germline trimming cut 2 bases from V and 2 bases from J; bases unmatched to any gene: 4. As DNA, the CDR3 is TGCGCCAGCAGCTTCCTAGCGGGAGGGGGACAAGAGACCCAGTACTTC. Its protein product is CASSFLAGGGQETQYF. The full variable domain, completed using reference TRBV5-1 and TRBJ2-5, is KAGVTQTPRYLIKTRGQQVTLSCSPISGHRSVSWYQQTPGQGLQFLFEYFSETQRNKGNFPGRFSGRQFSNSRSEMNVSTLELGDSALYLCASSFLAGGGQETQYFGPGTRLLVL.

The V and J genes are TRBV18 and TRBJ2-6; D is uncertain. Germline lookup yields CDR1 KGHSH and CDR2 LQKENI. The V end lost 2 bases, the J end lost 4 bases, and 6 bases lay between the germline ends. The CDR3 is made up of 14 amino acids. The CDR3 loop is CASSPVPGANVLTF. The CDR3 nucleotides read TGTGCCAGCTCACCAGTCCCGGGGGCCAACGTCCTGACTTTC.

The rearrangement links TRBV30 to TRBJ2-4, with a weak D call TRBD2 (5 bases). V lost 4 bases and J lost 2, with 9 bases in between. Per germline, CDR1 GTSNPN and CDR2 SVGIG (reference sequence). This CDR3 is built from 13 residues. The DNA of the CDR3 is TGTGCCTGGATGGCCGGGACCAAAAACATTCAGTACTTC. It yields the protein CAWMAGTKNIQYF.

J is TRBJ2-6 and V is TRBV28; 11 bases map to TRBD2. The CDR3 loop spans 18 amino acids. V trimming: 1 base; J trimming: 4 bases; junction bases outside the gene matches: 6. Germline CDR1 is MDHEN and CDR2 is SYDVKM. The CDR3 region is CASSLFTSGSSGANVLTF. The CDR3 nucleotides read TGTGCCAGCAGTTTATTTACTAGCGGGAGTTCCGGGGCCAACGTCCTGACTTTC.

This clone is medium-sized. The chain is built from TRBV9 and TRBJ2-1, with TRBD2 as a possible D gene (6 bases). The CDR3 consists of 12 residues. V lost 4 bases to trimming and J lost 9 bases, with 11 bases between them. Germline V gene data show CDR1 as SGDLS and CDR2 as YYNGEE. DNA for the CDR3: TGTGCCAGCAGCCTCTCGCGGGGTGAGCAGTTCTTC. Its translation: CASSLSRGEQFF.

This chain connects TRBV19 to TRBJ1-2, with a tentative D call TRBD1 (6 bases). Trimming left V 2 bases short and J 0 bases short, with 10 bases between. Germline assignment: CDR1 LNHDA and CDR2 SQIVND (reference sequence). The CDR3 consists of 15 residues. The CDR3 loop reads CASSIRQAANYGYTF. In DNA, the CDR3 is TGTGCCAGTAGTATACGACAGGCAGCTAACTATGGCTACACCTTC.

The CDR3 reads CASSIRTGFNTEAFF. CDR3 nucleotide sequence: TGTGCCAGCAGCATCCGGACGGGGTTTAACACTGAAGCTTTCTTT. The rearrangement links TRBV9 to TRBJ1-1; no definite D call. V was shortened by 4 bases and J by 2 bases, with 15 bases between the two germline ends. Per the germline V gene, CDR1 is SGDLS and CDR2 is YYNGEE. CDR3 length equals 15 residues.

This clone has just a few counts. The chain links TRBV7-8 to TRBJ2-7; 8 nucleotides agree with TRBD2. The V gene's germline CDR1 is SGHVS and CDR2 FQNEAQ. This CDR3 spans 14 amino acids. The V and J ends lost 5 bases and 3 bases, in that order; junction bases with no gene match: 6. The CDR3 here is CASSRLAGSYEQYF. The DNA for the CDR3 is TGTGCCAGCAGCCGATTAGCGGGAAGCTACGAGCAGTACTTC.

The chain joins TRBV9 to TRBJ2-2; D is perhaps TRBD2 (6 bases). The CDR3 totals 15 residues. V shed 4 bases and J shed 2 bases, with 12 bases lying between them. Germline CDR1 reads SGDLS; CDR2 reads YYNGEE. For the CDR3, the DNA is TGTGCCAGCAGCTCTGACGGGACTAACACCGGGGAGCTGTTTTTT. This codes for CASSSDGTNTGELFF.

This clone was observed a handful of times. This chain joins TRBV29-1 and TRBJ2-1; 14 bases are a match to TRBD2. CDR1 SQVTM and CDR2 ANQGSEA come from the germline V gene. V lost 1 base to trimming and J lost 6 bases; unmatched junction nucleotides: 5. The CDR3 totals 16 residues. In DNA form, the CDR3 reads TGCAGCGTTGAAGGGCCAGGACTAGCGGGAGGCAATGAGCAGTTCTTC. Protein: CSVEGPGLAGGNEQFF.

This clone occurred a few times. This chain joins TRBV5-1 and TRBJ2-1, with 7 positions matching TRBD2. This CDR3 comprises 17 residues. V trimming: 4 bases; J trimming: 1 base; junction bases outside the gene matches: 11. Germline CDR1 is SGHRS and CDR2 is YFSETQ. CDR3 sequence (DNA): TGCGCCAGCAGCCCAGGGACGGGGGGATTATCCTACAATGAGCAGTTCTTC. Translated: CASSPGTGGLSYNEQFF.

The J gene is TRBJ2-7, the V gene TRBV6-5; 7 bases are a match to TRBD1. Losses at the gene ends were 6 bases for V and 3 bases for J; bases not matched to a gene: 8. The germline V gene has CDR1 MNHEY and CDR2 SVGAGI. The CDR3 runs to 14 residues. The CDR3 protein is CASSQRQGGYEQYF. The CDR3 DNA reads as TGTGCCAGCAGCCAAAGACAGGGTGGCTACGAGCAGTACTTC.

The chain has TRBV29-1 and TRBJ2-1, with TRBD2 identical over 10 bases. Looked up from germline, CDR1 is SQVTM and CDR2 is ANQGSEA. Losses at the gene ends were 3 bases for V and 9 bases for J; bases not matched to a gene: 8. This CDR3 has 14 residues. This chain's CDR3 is CSVDQPSGRGEQFF. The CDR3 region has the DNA TGCAGCGTTGATCAGCCTAGCGGGAGAGGTGAGCAGTTCTTC.

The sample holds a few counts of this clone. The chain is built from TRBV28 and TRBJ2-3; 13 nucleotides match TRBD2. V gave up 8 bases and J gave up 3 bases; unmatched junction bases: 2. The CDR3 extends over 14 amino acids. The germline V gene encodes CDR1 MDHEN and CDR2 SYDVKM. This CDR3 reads CASGTSGTTDTQYF. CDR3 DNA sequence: TGTGCCAGCGGGACTAGCGGGACTACAGATACGCAGTATTTT. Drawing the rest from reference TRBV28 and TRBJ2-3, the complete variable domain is DVKVTQSSRYLVKRTGEKVFLECVQDMDHENMFWYRQDPGLGLRLIYFSYDVKMKEKGDIPEGYSVSREKKERFSLILESASTNQTSMYLCASGTSGTTDTQYFGPGTRLTVL.

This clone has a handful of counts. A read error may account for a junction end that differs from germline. CDR3 residues: CASSPSGQVSIF. In DNA form, the CDR3 reads TGTGCCAGCTCACCATCGGGACAGGTTTCGATCTTC. This chain uses TRBV18 with TRBJ2-1; 8 nucleotides line up with TRBD1. Germline V gene lookup returns CDR1 KGHSH and CDR2 LQKENI. This CDR3 has 12 residues.